One sample yielded the 21 T cell receptor beta chains listed below, sequenced in a study of OX40 agonist ivuxolimab in advanced cancers. Produced via immunoSEQ multiplex PCR; TCRdb's table is partial and in-frame only. The sample has roughly 100,000 clones, 75% to 95% seen once; the top ten hold around 0.48%. The sequencing here drew on CD4+ or CD8+ T cells sorted from blood, taken in a trial of the OX40 agonist ivuxolimab. The receptors were gathered from an adult with an advanced solid tumor such as melanoma, head and neck, liver or kidney cancer.

V usage is TRBV6-4 and J usage is TRBJ1-5; maybe TRBD1 (5 bases). Looked up from germline, CDR1 is MRHNA and CDR2 is SNTAGT. The CDR3 loop spans 14 amino acids. Trimming took 6 bases from V and 6 from J, leaving 15 bases between them. For the CDR3, the DNA is TGTGCCAGCAGCGCGGGGCTGGGTAGTCAGCCCCAGCATTTT. This codes for CASSAGLGSQPQHF.

This clone was found once. The gene calls are TRBV2 and TRBJ2-7, with D possibly being TRBD1 or TRBD2 (7 bases each). Germline values: CDR1 SNHLY, CDR2 FYNNEI. The CDR3 spans 13 residues. The ends were cut back, 5 bases at V and 6 bases at J, with 14 bases in the middle. CDR3 in DNA: TGTGCCAGCAGTTTTCAGGGGGAGGGCGAGCAGTACTTC. It translates to CASSFQGEGEQYF.

The CDR3, as DNA: TGTGCCAGTAGTACGACAGGAACTAATGAAAAACTGTTTTTT. Protein product: CASSTTGTNEKLFF. The rearrangement uses TRBV19 and TRBJ1-4; TRBD1 might be the D (6 bases). The V end was cut by 4 bases, the J end by 1 base, with 7 bases between. Per germline, CDR1 LNHDA and CDR2 SQIVND (reference sequence). The CDR3 loop spans 14 amino acids.

In the case of this clone: The sample has other DNA sequences that encode this CDR3 too. This chain's CDR3 is CASSFSGVSYEQYF. DNA of the CDR3: TGTGCCAGCAGTTTTTCTGGGGTATCCTACGAGCAGTACTTC. This chain uses TRBV28 with TRBJ2-7; no clear D gene. The CDR3 extends over 14 amino acids. V lost 3 bases, J lost 1 base, and 10 bases lay in between. Germline CDR1 reads MDHEN; CDR2 reads SYDVKM.

The chain combines TRBV6-6 with TRBJ2-5, with unresolved D. The V end was cut by 5 bases, the J end by 2 bases, with 3 bases between. Germline CDR1 is MNHNY and CDR2 is SVGAGI (reference sequence). The CDR3 consists of 11 residues. CDR3: CASSPQETQYF. The CDR3 DNA is TGTGCCAGCAGTCCACAAGAGACCCAGTACTTC.

The chain uses TRBV9 and TRBJ2-3; 8 bases are shared with TRBD2. V lost 0 bases to trimming and J lost 1 base; unmatched junction nucleotides: 1. Germline V gene lookup returns CDR1 SGDLS and CDR2 YYNGEE. The CDR3 is 15 amino acids. CDR3 protein: CASSVVGGGTDTQYF. CDR3 in DNA: TGTGCCAGCAGCGTAGTCGGGGGGGGCACAGATACGCAGTATTTT. The full variable domain, in which reference TRBV9 and TRBJ2-3 provide the parts outside the CDR3, is DSGVTQTPKHLITATGQRVTLRCSPRSGDLSVYWYQQSLDQGLQFLIQYYNGEERAKGNILERFSAQQFPDLHSELNLSSLELGDSALYFCASSVVGGGTDTQYFGPGTRLTVL.

The V and J genes are TRBV18 and TRBJ2-7; the match to TRBD2 covers 15 bases. Germline V gives CDR1 KGHSH, CDR2 LQKENI. CDR3 length: 17 residues. Unmatched junction bases numbered 6, after V lost 6 bases and J lost 0 bases. The DNA for the CDR3 is TGTGCCAGCTCCCGTGGACTAGCGGGGGGGAGCTCCTACGAGCAGTACTTC. Amino acid sequence: CASSRGLAGGSSYEQYF. Based on the CDR3 plus reference TRBV18 and TRBJ2-7, the full variable domain is NAGVMQNPRHLVRRRGQEARLRCSPMKGHSHVYWYRQLPEEGLKFMVYLQKENIIDESGMPKERFSAEFPKEGPSILRIQQVVRGDSAAYFCASSRGLAGGSSYEQYFGPGTRLTVT.

The chain employs TRBV27 and TRBJ2-7, with D possibly TRBD1 on 5 matching bases. The length of the CDR3 is 15 residues. The V end lost 5 bases, the J end lost 6 bases, and 20 bases lay between the germline ends. Per germline, CDR1 MNHEY and CDR2 SMNVEV (reference sequence). The CDR3 loop is CASSTFFRERGEQYF. CDR3 nucleotides: TGTGCCAGCAGTACTTTTTTTAGGGAAAGGGGCGAGCAGTACTTC.

The chain carries TRBV2 and TRBJ1-4, with D possibly TRBD1 on 6 matching bases. The V gene's germline CDR1 is SNHLY and CDR2 FYNNEI. This CDR3 has 15 amino acids. Deletions cut 4 bases from V and 7 bases from J, with 16 bases between. In DNA, the CDR3 is TGTGCCAGCAGTGTTATCAGGGGTGGTAGTGAAAAACTGTTTTTT. Its protein is CASSVIRGGSEKLFF.

V is TRBV5-8 and J is TRBJ1-3; possible D gene TRBD1, 6 bases. The CDR3 has 15 residues. Germline V gives CDR1 SGHTS, CDR2 YDEGEE. V lost 2 bases, J lost 0 bases, and 9 bases lay in between. The CDR3 loop is CASSLDRRSGNTIYF. The CDR3 nucleotides read TGTGCCAGCAGCTTAGACAGGCGCTCTGGAAACACCATATATTTT.

The gene calls are TRBV27 and TRBJ2-5; 7 positions match TRBD1. The CDR3 contains 15 residues. The germline CDR1 and CDR2 sequences are MNHEY and SMNVEV (reference sequence). Trimming removed 5 bases from V and 3 bases from J; junction bases left unmatched: 9. CDR3 nucleotides: TGTGCCAGCAGTGTGGGGTGGGACAGAGAAGAGACCCAGTACTTC. Its translation: CASSVGWDREETQYF.

CDR3 DNA sequence: TGTGCCAGTAAGGCTAGGGGGCACTCGATTATCAATAGCAATCAGCCCCAGCATTTT. Residues: CASKARGHSIINSNQPQHF. V and J are TRBV19 and TRBJ1-5; 7 bases map to TRBD1. Germline CDR1 reads LNHDA; CDR2 reads SQIVND (reference sequence). There are 19 residues in the CDR3. Trimming at V came to 7 bases and at J to 0 bases, leaving 18 bases not matched to a gene.

The chain carries TRBV4-1 and TRBJ2-5, with TRBD1 identical over 12 bases. V gave up 5 bases and J gave up 3 bases; unmatched junction bases: 10. The CDR3 is 17 residues long. CDR1 and CDR2 (germline): MGHRA, YSYEKL. The CDR3 nucleotides read TGCGCCAGCAGCGGGGGACAGGGGGCAGGAGGAGAAGAGACCCAGTACTTC. It is translated as CASSGGQGAGGEETQYF.

Remarks on this clone: At one end the junction does not follow the germline gene, possibly because of a read error. This sequence joins TRBV2 and TRBJ1-1; the D gene is possibly TRBD1 (6 bases). CDR3 length: 14 residues. Germline CDR1 reads SNHLY; CDR2 reads FYNNEI. The CDR3 nucleotides read TGTGCCAGCAGAGCAAATGAGGGGGTCGCCCTACGGGCCTTT. As protein: CASRANEGVALRAF.

The chain links TRBV27 to TRBJ2-7, with D possibly TRBD2 on 6 matching bases. Trimming removed 1 base at V and 4 bases at J, with 8 bases between. Germline CDR1 is MNHEY and CDR2 is SMNVEV (reference sequence). The CDR3 spans 13 residues. The CDR3 region is CASSLFAGYEQYF. As DNA, the CDR3 is TGTGCCAGCAGTTTATTCGCGGGATACGAGCAGTACTTC.

The chain is built from TRBV18 and TRBJ1-1, with TRBD1 as a possible D gene (5 bases). With 0 bases removed from V and 6 bases from J, the gap between germline ends came to 14 bases. The CDR3 has 15 residues. CDR1 is KGHSH and CDR2 is LQKENI in the germline V gene. The CDR3 region is CASSPPQGRFAEAFF. DNA for the CDR3: TGTGCCAGCTCACCACCGCAGGGCAGGTTCGCTGAAGCTTTCTTT.

This clone has a single count. The J gene is TRBJ2-3, the V gene TRBV6-5, with D perhaps TRBD2 (6 bases). This CDR3 region has 15 residues. CDR1 MNHEY and CDR2 SVGAGI come from the germline V gene. With 0 bases removed from V and 1 base from J, the gap between germline ends came to 8 bases. Here the CDR3 reads CASSYSSGGTDTQYF. In nucleotides, the CDR3 is TGTGCCAGCAGTTACTCGTCGGGAGGCACAGATACGCAGTATTTT.

The chain couples TRBV6-5 to TRBJ2-7, with 10 bases that match TRBD1. Germline loops: CDR1 MNHEY, CDR2 SVGAGI. With 5 bases clipped from V and 6 bases from J, the junction kept 7 bases outside the gene matches. CDR3 size: 14 residues. The DNA for the CDR3 is TGTGCCAGCAGTAAAGGGGACAGGGGAGTCGAGCAGTACTTC. Protein product: CASSKGDRGVEQYF.

V and J are TRBV7-9 and TRBJ2-2; TRBD1 matches 7 bases. Germline V gene lookup returns CDR1 SEHNR and CDR2 FQNEAQ (reference sequence). CDR3 length equals 14 residues. Trimming cost V 7 bases and J 5 bases; bases outside gene matches: 7. The CDR3 DNA follows: TGTGCCAGCATAGAAACAGGGGCTACCGGGGAGCTGTTTTTT. Encoded protein: CASIETGATGELFF.

The V call is TRBV7-2, the J call TRBJ1-2; D unresolved. V was trimmed by 2 bases and J by 8 bases, leaving 12 bases between them. The CDR3 contains 13 residues. CDR1 and CDR2 from the germline V gene are SGHTA and FQGNSA. The CDR3 region is CASSLLWAHGYTF. The CDR3, as DNA: TGTGCCAGCAGCTTATTATGGGCACACGGCTACACCTTC.

V gene TRBV6-5 combines with J gene TRBJ2-7; D is perhaps TRBD1 (7 bases). Germline loops: CDR1 MNHEY, CDR2 SVGAGI. The CDR3 loop spans 14 amino acids. V gave up 5 bases and J gave up 3 bases, with 14 bases separating them. CDR3 protein: CASSNRQGGYEQYF. For the CDR3, the DNA is TGTGCCAGCAGTAACCGACAGGGAGGCTACGAGCAGTACTTC.